The 7 T cell receptor beta chains in this list originate from one sample, sequenced in a study of T cell clonality in common variable immunodeficiency (dated by TCRdb to between 2014 and 2017). Libraries were prepared through the immunoSEQ multiplex PCR assay. The clones in this table, taken by TCRdb from immuneACCESS, are in-frame only. Not every clone is retained; where verified, under half of the shortfall comes from an unresolved V gene, and the cause of the rest is unknown. For this sample, over 30,000 clones are listed, none of them singletons. The ten largest clones add up to about 3.8% of the sample. Sequencing input: peripheral blood mononuclear cells. The receptor set was obtained from a person aged 18 to 75 in good health.

This clone showed up many times. Read data end 3 residues before the CDR3 end; the end is taken from the germline J gene. The chain recombines TRBV20-1 with TRBJ2-7, with D maybe TRBD1 (6 bases). Looked up from germline, CDR1 is DFQATT and CDR2 is SNEGSKA (reference sequence). The CDR3 extends over 12 amino acids. The germline V and J ends were trimmed by 5 bases and 3 bases, with 11 bases remaining between them. The CDR3 here is CSARDKNYEQYF. The covered CDR3 bases are TGCAGTGCTCGGGACAAGAACTACGAG.

This clone was counted many times. The sequenced fragment ends 3 residues before the CDR3 boundary, so the rest is inferred from the germline J gene. This chain links TRBV12-3 or TRBV12-4 with TRBJ1-2, with TRBD1 as a possible D gene (5 bases). The V end lost 9 bases, the J end lost 0 bases, and 14 bases lay between the germline ends. This CDR3 contains 14 residues. The sequenced CDR3 bases are TGTGCCAGTAACGGTAGGGGAGCTAACTATGGC. Amino acid sequence: CASNGRGANYG. The whole CDR3 reads CASNGRGANYGYTF.

Many counts were recorded for this clone. The read falls 3 residues short of the CDR3 end, and the missing part is taken from the germline J gene. This chain connects TRBV7-2 to TRBJ1-1; unclear D gene. The CDR3 spans 9 residues. CDR1 SGHTA and CDR2 FQGNSA come from the germline V gene. The DNA read from the CDR3 is TGTGCCAGCAGCCAAGAA. This codes for CASSQE. The full CDR3 protein is CASSQEAFF.

This clone occurred many times. The CDR3 extends 3 residues past the end of the read, so its final part is completed from the germline J gene. The V gene is TRBV7-2, the J gene TRBJ1-6, with 7 bases matching TRBD1. This CDR3 spans 13 amino acids. J was trimmed by 7 bases and V by 4 bases; bases with no gene match: 1. CDR1 and CDR2 from the germline V gene are SGHTA and FQGNSA. The CDR3 reads CASSWDRNSPLHF. Incomplete CDR3 DNA: TGTGCCAGCAGCTGGGACAGAAATTCACCC.

This clone occurred many times. Sequencing ends 3 residues short of the CDR3 end; the germline J gene provides the rest. The chain carries TRBV5-1 and TRBJ1-6; D unresolved. The CDR3 length is 16 residues. V was pared by 6 bases and J by 0 bases, with 13 bases between. CDR1 and CDR2 from the germline V gene are SGHRS and YFSETQ. The DNA read from the CDR3 is TGCGCCAGCACCCCGGCCGGGTCCTCCTATAATTCACCC. Its protein product is CASTPAGSSYNSP. The whole CDR3 sequence reads CASTPAGSSYNSPLHF.

This clone was recorded at least ten times. The read comes to an end 3 residues before the CDR3 does, leaving the germline J gene to fill in the end. The chain is built from TRBV5-4 and TRBJ2-2, with 8 bases that match TRBD1. The CDR3 is 15 amino acids. The trim removed 0 bases at V and 4 bases at J, leaving 2 bases unmatched. Germline values: CDR1 SGHNT, CDR2 YYREEE (reference sequence). CDR3 region: CASSLVQGGTGELFF. The part of the CDR3 DNA that was read is TGTGCCAGCAGCTTGGTACAGGGGGGCACCGGGGAG.

This clone was found a few times. The part of the CDR3 DNA that was read is TGTGCCAGCAGCCGAAGCGGGGACCAAGAGACC. Translating it yields CASSRSGDQET. The whole CDR3 protein is CASSRSGDQETQYF. The V and J genes are TRBV11-3 and TRBJ2-5; 7 nucleotides match TRBD2. The CDR3 end is not reached by the read, which stops 3 residues before it; the germline J gene fills it in. Trimming removed 5 bases from V and 0 bases from J; junction bases left unmatched: 3. The CDR3 runs to 14 residues. The V gene's germline CDR1 is SGHNT and CDR2 YENEEA.